The 7 T cell receptor beta chains listed next were all sequenced from one sample in a study of cytomegalovirus exposure and HLA in healthy donors. Primers for the PCR totalled 60 Vbeta and 13 Jbeta. The table came from immunoSEQ multiplex PCR; TCRdb's copy has only in-frame clones and leaves some out. This table holds roughly 150,000 clones, roughly 82% found once. Specimen: PBMCs. The receptors were gathered from a male donor in good health and CMV-seronegative.

In this sample, this clone turned up a few times. The chain is built from TRBV4-2 and TRBJ2-2, with 12 bases matching TRBD2. The CDR3 length is 15 residues. The junction had 0 bases not matched to a gene; V was cut back by 1 base and J by 6 bases. The germline V gene encodes CDR1 LGHNA and CDR2 YNFKEQ. The CDR3 DNA reads as TGTGCCAGCAGCCAAGCTAGCGGGGGGGCCGGGGAGCTGTTTTTT. Amino acid sequence: CASSQASGGAGELFF.

This clone was found a few times. The J gene is TRBJ1-1, the V gene TRBV6-1; no reliable D call. Trimming stripped 4 bases from V and 0 bases from J, with 9 bases between. CDR1 and CDR2 (germline): MNHNS, SASEGT. The CDR3 has 14 amino acids. As DNA, the CDR3 is TGTGCCAGCAGTGTTCTAACAGTGAACACTGAAGCTTTCTTT. The encoded protein is CASSVLTVNTEAFF.

This clone was observed a handful of times. This rearrangement joins TRBV28 to TRBJ2-3; D call uncertain. Germline-derived CDR1 and CDR2 are MDHEN and SYDVKM. The length of the CDR3 is 16 residues. With 3 bases removed from V and 0 bases from J, the gap between germline ends came to 13 bases. This CDR3 is CASSFASVTSTDTQYF. CDR3 bases: TGTGCCAGCAGTTTCGCGAGCGTGACTAGCACAGATACGCAGTATTTT.

This clone appeared a few times. The chain joins TRBV6-4 to TRBJ2-2; TRBD1 is a possible D gene (6 bases). The germline V gene has CDR1 MRHNA and CDR2 SNTAGT. Trimming shortened V by 0 bases and J by 3 bases, and 11 bases separated the two germline ends. The CDR3 length is 16 residues. For the CDR3, the DNA is TGTGCCAGCAGTGACTCGGGGGCTGGTGACACCGGGGAGCTGTTTTTT. Translating it yields CASSDSGAGDTGELFF.

The chain recombines TRBV5-6 with TRBJ2-3; D perhaps matches TRBD1 (6 bases). Germline CDR1 reads SGHDT; CDR2 reads YYEEEE. V was cut by 2 bases and J by 6 bases, with 16 bases left in between. This CDR3 contains 15 residues. CDR3 DNA sequence: TGTGCCAGCAGCTTCCTGGGACAAATCTCCGATACGCAGTATTTT. This codes for CASSFLGQISDTQYF.

This clone was seen once. This rearrangement joins TRBV5-1 to TRBJ2-5; D uncertain. The CDR3 is 14 residues long. V was cut by 0 bases and J by 1 base, with 7 bases left in between. The germline gives CDR1 SGHRS, CDR2 YFSETQ. CDR3 in DNA: TGCGCCAGCAGCTTGGGTAGCCTCCAAGAGACCCAGTACTTC. Its protein product is CASSLGSLQETQYF.

V and J are TRBV7-2 and TRBJ2-1; 11 bases align to TRBD1. V gave up 5 bases and J gave up 4 bases; unmatched junction bases: 4. The CDR3 runs to 15 residues. Germline V gives CDR1 SGHTA, CDR2 FQGNSA. CDR3 amino acids: CASSPRDRGYNEQFF. CDR3 bases: TGTGCCAGCAGCCCCCGGGACAGGGGGTACAATGAGCAGTTCTTC.